The source of this TCR beta chain is a study of early T cells in non-severe SARS-CoV-2 infection. Across the whole study: Bulk RNA isolated from unsorted whole blood underwent sequencing; chains were not paired.

The CDR3 has 14 residues. V shed 2 bases and J 5 bases; nucleotides not matched to a gene: 5. Per the germline V gene, CDR1 is SQVTM and CDR2 is ANQGSEA. This clonotype was observed many times. Its antigen is undetermined. Individual cDNA molecules received unique molecular identifiers. One entry per CDR3 protein results from TCRdb running MiXCR on the 5' RACE reads. The sample lists fewer than 30,000 distinct CDR3 sequences; 6% to 7.5% were seen once. Study outcomes and limitations: Matching results from VDJdb favored anti-spike CD8 responses, leaving private and CD4 specificities undetected.

Material: whole blood, obtained at baseline. This TCR derives from an adult who was a healthcare worker with PCR-confirmed SARS-CoV-2 infection or an uninfected control (not recorded which). V usage is TRBV29-1 and J usage is TRBJ2-3, with 9 bases fitting TRBD1. As DNA, the CDR3 is TGCAGCGTTGAACTCCGGGACAGGGTAGATACGCAGTATTTT. Protein sequence: CSVELRDRVDTQYF.